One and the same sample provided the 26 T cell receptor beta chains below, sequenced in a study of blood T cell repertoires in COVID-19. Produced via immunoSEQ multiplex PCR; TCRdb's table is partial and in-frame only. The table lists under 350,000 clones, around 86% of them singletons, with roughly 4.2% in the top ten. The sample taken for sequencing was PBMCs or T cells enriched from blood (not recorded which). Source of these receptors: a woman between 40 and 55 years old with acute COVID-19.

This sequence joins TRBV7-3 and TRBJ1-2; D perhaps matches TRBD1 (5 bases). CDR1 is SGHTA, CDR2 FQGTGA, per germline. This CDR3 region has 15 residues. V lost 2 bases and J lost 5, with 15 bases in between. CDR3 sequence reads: CASSLGGRRDYGYTF. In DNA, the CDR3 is TGTGCCAGCAGCTTAGGGGGAAGGAGGGATTATGGCTACACCTTC.

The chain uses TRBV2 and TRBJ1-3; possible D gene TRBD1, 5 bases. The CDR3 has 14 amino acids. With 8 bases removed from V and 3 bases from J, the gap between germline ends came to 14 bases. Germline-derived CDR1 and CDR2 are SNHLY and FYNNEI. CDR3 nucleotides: TGTGCCAGCCGGGTTCAGGGTTTTGGAAACACCATATATTTT. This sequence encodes CASRVQGFGNTIYF.

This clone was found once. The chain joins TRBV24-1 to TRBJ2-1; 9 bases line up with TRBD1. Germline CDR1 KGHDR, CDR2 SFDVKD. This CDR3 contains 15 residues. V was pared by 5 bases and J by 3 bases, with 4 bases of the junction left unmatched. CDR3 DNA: TGTGCCACCAGTGCCGACAGGGGGATCTACAATGAGCAGTTCTTC. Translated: CATSADRGIYNEQFF.

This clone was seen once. The CDR3 DNA reads TGTGCCAGCAGCTTGGGTGGGGGGGCGCGATCACCCCTCCACTTT. Translation gives CASSLGGGARSPLHF. The gene calls are TRBV5-4 and TRBJ1-6; maybe TRBD1 (6 bases). In germline, CDR1 is SGHNT, CDR2 YYREEE (reference sequence). V was cut by 0 bases and J by 10 bases, with 14 bases left in between. The CDR3 runs 15 residues.

The CDR3 reads CASSIRQGATNEKLFF. The DNA for the CDR3 is TGTGCCAGTAGTATAAGACAGGGAGCAACTAATGAAAAACTGTTTTTT. The chain recombines TRBV19 with TRBJ1-4, with 7 bases that match TRBD1. Germline V gene sequence: CDR1 LNHDA, CDR2 SQIVND (reference sequence). V lost 2 bases and J lost 0; bases outside the gene matches: 3. The CDR3 sequence is 16 residues long.

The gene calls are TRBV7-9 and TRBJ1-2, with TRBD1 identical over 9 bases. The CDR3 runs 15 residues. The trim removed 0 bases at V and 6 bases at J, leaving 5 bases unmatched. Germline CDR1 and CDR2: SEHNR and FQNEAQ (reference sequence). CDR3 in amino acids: CASSLAVTGGNGYTF. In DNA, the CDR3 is TGTGCCAGCAGCTTAGCGGTGACAGGGGGAAATGGCTACACCTTC.

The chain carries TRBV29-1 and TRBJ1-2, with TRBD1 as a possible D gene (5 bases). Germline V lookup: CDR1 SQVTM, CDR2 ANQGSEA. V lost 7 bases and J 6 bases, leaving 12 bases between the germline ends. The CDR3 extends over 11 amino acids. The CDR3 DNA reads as TGCAGCGGTCAGGGAATAAATGGCTACACCTTC. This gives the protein CSGQGINGYTF.

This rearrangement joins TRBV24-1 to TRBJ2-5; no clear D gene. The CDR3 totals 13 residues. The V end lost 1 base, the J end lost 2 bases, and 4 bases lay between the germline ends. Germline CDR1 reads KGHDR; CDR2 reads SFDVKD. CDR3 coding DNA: TGTGCCACCAGTGATTTTGAGCAAGAGACCCAGTACTTC. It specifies CATSDFEQETQYF.

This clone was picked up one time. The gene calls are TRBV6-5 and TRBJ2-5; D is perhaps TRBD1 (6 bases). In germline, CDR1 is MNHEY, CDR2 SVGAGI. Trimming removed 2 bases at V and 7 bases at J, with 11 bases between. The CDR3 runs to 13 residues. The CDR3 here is CASSYQGTGTQYF. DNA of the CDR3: TGTGCCAGCAGTTACCAGGGGACGGGGACCCAGTACTTC.

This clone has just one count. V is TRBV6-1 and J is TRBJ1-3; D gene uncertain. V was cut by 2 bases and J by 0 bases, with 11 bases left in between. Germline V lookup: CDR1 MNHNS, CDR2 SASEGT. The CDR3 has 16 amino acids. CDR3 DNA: TGTGCCAGCAGTGAAAGTGGGAGCAGCTCTGGAAACACCATATATTTT. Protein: CASSESGSSSGNTIYF.

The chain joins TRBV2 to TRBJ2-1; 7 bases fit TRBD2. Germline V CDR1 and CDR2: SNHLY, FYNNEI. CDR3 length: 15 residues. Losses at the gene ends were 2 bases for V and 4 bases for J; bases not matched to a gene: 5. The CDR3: CASSEPGGSYNEQFF. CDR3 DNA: TGTGCCAGCAGTGAACCCGGGGGGAGTTACAATGAGCAGTTCTTC.

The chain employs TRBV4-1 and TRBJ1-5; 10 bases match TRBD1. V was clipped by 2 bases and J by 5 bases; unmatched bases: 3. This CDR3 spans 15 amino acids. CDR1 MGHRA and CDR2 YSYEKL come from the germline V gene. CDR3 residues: CASSQPTGGDQPQHF. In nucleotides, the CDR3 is TGCGCCAGCAGCCAACCGACAGGGGGCGATCAGCCCCAGCATTTT.

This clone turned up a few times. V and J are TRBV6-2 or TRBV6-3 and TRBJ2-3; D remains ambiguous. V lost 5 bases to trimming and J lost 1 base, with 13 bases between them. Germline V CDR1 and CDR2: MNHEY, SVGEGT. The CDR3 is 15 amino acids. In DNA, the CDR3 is TGTGCCAGCAGTACAACCAGGCAACGCACAGATACGCAGTATTTT. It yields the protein CASSTTRQRTDTQYF.

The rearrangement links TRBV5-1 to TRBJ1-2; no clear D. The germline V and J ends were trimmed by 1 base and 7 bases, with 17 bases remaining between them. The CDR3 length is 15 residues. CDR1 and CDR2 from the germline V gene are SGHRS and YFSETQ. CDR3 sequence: CASSLSVGKGGGYTF. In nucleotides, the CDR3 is TGCGCCAGCAGCTTGTCGGTCGGGAAGGGAGGTGGCTACACCTTC. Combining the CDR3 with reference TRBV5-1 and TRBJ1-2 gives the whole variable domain KAGVTQTPRYLIKTRGQQVTLSCSPISGHRSVSWYQQTPGQGLQFLFEYFSETQRNKGNFPGRFSGRQFSNSRSEMNVSTLELGDSALYLCASSLSVGKGGGYTFGSGTRLTVV.

As DNA, the CDR3 is TGCGCCAGCAGCCGAGACTTCGGGACTTACTATGGCTACACCTTC. It yields the protein CASSRDFGTYYGYTF. The chain uses TRBV5-1 and TRBJ1-2; TRBD1 might be the D (5 bases). CDR1 and CDR2 from the germline V gene are SGHRS and YFSETQ. V lost 4 bases, J lost 3 bases, and 16 bases lay in between. This CDR3 is built from 15 residues. Looking up the rest from reference TRBV5-1 and TRBJ1-2 gives the full variable domain: KAGVTQTPRYLIKTRGQQVTLSCSPISGHRSVSWYQQTPGQGLQFLFEYFSETQRNKGNFPGRFSGRQFSNSRSEMNVSTLELGDSALYLCASSRDFGTYYGYTFGSGTRLTVV.

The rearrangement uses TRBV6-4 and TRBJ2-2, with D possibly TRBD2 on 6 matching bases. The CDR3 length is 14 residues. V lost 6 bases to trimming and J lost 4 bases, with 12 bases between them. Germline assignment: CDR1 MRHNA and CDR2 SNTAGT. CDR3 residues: CASRRDLGTGELFF. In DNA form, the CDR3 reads TGTGCCAGCAGGCGGGACCTCGGCACCGGGGAGCTGTTTTTT.

The DNA for the CDR3 is TGTGCCAGCACTCCGACAGGGGGCTGGAATTCACCCCTCCACTTT. Amino acids: CASTPTGGWNSPLHF. V usage is TRBV2 and J usage is TRBJ1-6, with 10 bases fitting TRBD1. The CDR3 has 15 residues. V lost 7 bases to trimming and J lost 7 bases; unmatched junction nucleotides: 7. The germline CDR1 and CDR2 sequences are SNHLY and FYNNEI.

The CDR3 nucleotides read TGTGCCAGTACCGGGACAGGTGGCACCGGGGAGCTGTTTTTT. It codes for CASTGTGGTGELFF. J is TRBJ2-2 and V is TRBV19, with TRBD1 matching 8 bases. From germline, CDR1 is LNHDA and CDR2 SQIVND (reference sequence). The CDR3 is 14 amino acids. V lost 7 bases to trimming and J lost 4 bases; unmatched junction nucleotides: 5.

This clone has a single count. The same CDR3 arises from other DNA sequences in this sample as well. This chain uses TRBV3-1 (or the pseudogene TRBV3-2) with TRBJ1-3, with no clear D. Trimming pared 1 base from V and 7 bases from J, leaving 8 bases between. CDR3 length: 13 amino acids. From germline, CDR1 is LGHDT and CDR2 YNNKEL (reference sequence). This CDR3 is CASSQVPGNTIYF. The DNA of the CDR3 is TGTGCCAGCAGCCAAGTCCCCGGGAACACCATATATTTT.

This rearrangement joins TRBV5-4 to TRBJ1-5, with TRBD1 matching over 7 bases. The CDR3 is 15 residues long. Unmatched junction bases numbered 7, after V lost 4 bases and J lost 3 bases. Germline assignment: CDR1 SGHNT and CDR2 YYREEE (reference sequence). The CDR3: CASSLMGTDNQPQHF. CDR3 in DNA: TGTGCCAGCAGCCTAATGGGGACAGACAATCAGCCCCAGCATTTT.

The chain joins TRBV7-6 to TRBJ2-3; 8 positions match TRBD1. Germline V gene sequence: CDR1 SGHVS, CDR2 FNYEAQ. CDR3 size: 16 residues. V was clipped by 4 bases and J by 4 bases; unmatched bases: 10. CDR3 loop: CASSSFQGAGADTQYF. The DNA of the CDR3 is TGTGCCAGCAGCTCATTTCAGGGGGCCGGTGCAGATACGCAGTATTTT.

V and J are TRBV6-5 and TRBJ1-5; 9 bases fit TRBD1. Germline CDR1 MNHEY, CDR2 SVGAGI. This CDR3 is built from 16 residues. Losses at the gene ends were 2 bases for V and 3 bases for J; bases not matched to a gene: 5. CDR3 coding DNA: TGTGCCAGCAGTTACGGGACAGGGAGGTCCAATCAGCCCCAGCATTTT. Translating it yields CASSYGTGRSNQPQHF.

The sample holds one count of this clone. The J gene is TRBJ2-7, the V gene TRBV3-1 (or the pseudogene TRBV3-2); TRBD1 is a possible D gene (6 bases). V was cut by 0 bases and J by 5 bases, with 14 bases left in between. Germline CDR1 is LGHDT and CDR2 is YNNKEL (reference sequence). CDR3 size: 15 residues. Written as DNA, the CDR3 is TGTGCCAGCAGCCAAGAAGCAGGGGCCCAGCACGAGCAGTACTTC. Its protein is CASSQEAGAQHEQYF.

The chain's CDR3 is CASSSDRRSPYEQYF. CDR3 in DNA: TGTGCCAGCAGCTCGGACAGGCGATCACCCTACGAGCAGTACTTC. The chain has TRBV5-6 and TRBJ2-7; TRBD1 agrees at 7 bases. The length of the CDR3 is 15 residues. V shed 3 bases and J 2 bases; nucleotides not matched to a gene: 8. The V gene's germline CDR1 is SGHDT and CDR2 YYEEEE.

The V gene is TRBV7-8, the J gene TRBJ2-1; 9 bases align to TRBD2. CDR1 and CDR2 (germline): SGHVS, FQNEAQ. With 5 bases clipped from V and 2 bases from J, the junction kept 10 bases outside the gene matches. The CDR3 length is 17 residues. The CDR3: CASSARTSVGAYNEQFF. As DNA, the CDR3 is TGTGCCAGCAGCGCTAGGACTAGCGTCGGAGCCTACAATGAGCAGTTCTTC.

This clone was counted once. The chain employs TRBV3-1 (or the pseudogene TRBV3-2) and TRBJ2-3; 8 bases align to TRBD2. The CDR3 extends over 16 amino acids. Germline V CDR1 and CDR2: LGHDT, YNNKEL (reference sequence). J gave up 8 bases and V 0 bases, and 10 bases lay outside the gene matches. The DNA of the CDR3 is TGTGCCAGCAGCCAAGATAGAGCGGGAGCGATGGGTACGCAGTATTTT. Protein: CASSQDRAGAMGTQYF.